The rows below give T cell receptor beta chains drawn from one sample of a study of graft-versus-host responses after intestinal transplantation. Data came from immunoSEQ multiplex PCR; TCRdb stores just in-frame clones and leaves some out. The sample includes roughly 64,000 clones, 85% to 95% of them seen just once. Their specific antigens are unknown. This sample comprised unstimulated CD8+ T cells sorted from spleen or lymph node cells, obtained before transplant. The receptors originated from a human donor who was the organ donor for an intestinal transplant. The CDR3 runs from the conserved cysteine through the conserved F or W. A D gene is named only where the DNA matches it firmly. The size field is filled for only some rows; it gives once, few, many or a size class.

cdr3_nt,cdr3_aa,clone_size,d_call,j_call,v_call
TGTGCCAGCAGTGACAGAGCGGGAGGGAGCACAGATACGCAGTATTTT,CASSDRAGGSTDTQYF,NA,TRBD2,TRBJ2-3,TRBV6-4
TGCGCCAGCAGCTTGGACGCTGCAGGGGCTTCCTACGAGCAGTACTTC,CASSLDAAGASYEQYF,NA,NA,TRBJ2-7,TRBV5-1
TGTGCTAGTGGTCCGGGGACAGGGCGCGGCTACACCTTC,CASGPGTGRGYTF,NA,TRBD1,TRBJ1-2,TRBV12-5
TGTGCCAGCAGCACGGACTGGCGGGATACGCAGTATTTT,CASSTDWRDTQYF,once,NA,TRBJ2-3,TRBV27
TGTGCCAGCAGCGTAGCAGGGTTGGGAGAGACCCAGTACTTC,CASSVAGLGETQYF,NA,NA,TRBJ2-5,TRBV9
TGTGCCAGCAGTTCCGGGACAGTGAACACTGAAGCTTTCTTT,CASSSGTVNTEAFF,NA,TRBD1,TRBJ1-1,TRBV6-5
TGCAGCGTCTGGGGGACAGACGGGTCCGAGCAGTACTTC,CSVWGTDGSEQYF,NA,TRBD1,TRBJ2-7,TRBV29-1
TGTGCCAGCAGCGGGCTCGGGACAGGGGGCACCGGGGAGCTGTTTTTT,CASSGLGTGGTGELFF,NA,TRBD1,TRBJ2-2,TRBV9
TGTGCCAGCAGTCAGGCCAGTGAATTCGAAGCGGGAGTCCCCTACGAGCAGTACTTC,CASSQASEFEAGVPYEQYF,NA,TRBD2,TRBJ2-7,TRBV4-2
TGTGCCAGCAGTAACTCCGGGACAGGGGAACGGGCTTTCTTT,CASSNSGTGERAFF,NA,TRBD1,TRBJ1-1,TRBV28
TGCGCCAGCAGCTCAGGACAGGGGGACATCGGGGAGCTGTTTTTT,CASSSGQGDIGELFF,NA,TRBD1,TRBJ2-2,TRBV5-1
TGTGCCAGCAGCTTGGACCACAGCTCCTACGAGCAGTACTTC,CASSLDHSSYEQYF,NA,NA,TRBJ2-7,TRBV5-8
TGCGCCAGCAGCTTTTACAGGGCAACCTACGAGCAGTACTTC,CASSFYRATYEQYF,NA,NA,TRBJ2-7,TRBV5-1
TGTGCCAGCAGCCAAGGGGGAGGTGGCAGGGCGAACACTGAAGCTTTCTTT,CASSQGGGGRANTEAFF,NA,NA,TRBJ1-1,TRBV4-2
TGTGCCAGCAGCTTACAGGGCTGGTTCCACGAGCAGTACTTC,CASSLQGWFHEQYF,NA,NA,TRBJ2-7,TRBV11-2
TGTGCCAGCAGTGAGACAGGGGGAATTCCTCACCACTATGGCTACACCTTC,CASSETGGIPHHYGYTF,NA,TRBD1,TRBJ1-2,TRBV28
TGTGCCAGCTCACCAAACTCGCCCCTAGCGGGAGTTATGCAGTTCTTC,CASSPNSPLAGVMQFF,NA,TRBD2,TRBJ2-1,TRBV18
TGTGCCACCACCACAGACCGGTCCTCTGGAAACACCATATATTTT,CATTTDRSSGNTIYF,NA,NA,TRBJ1-3,TRBV15
TGCGCCAGCAGCCAGGGGGCGGTGGGCTACACCTTC,CASSQGAVGYTF,NA,NA,TRBJ1-2,TRBV4-1
TGTGCCAGCAGCATACCATCCGGGACAGCTTTCCTAGGCGACGAGCAGTACTTC,CASSIPSGTAFLGDEQYF,NA,TRBD1,TRBJ2-7,TRBV7-9
TGTGCCATCAGTGAGTCGGTTAGCGCGGGGGCTGAGCAGTACTTC,CAISESVSAGAEQYF,NA,NA,TRBJ2-7,TRBV10-3
TGTGCCAGTAGTATAGTGTGTTGCGGCTATGGCTACACCTTC,CASSIVCCGYGYTF,NA,NA,TRBJ1-2,TRBV19
TGTGCCAGCAATCTCCCGGGACAGGGGGTAAACACCGGGGAGCTGTTTTTT,CASNLPGQGVNTGELFF,NA,TRBD1,TRBJ2-2,TRBV28
TGCAGCGTTGGGACTAGCGGGAGACCACCCACAGATACGCAGTATTTT,CSVGTSGRPPTDTQYF,NA,TRBD2,TRBJ2-3,TRBV29-1
TGTGCCAGCAGTTACGAAATACTTGAAGCTTTCTTT,CASSYEILEAFF,NA,NA,TRBJ1-1,TRBV6-5
TGTGCCAGCCACGGGGAGTCCCAGAACACTGAAGCTTTCTTT,CASHGESQNTEAFF,NA,NA,TRBJ1-1,TRBV19
TGTGCCAGCAGCTTAGTTACAGGGGGCAATGAGCAGTTCTTC,CASSLVTGGNEQFF,NA,TRBD1,TRBJ2-1,TRBV7-3
TGTGCCAGCAGTCCAGGGGAGCACAGTGGCTACACCTTC,CASSPGEHSGYTF,NA,NA,TRBJ1-2,TRBV6-1
TGTGCCAGCAGCACACTAGCGGGAGCCAATGAGCAGTTCTTC,CASSTLAGANEQFF,NA,TRBD2,TRBJ2-1,TRBV13
TGTGCCAGCAGTCCGACAGTTGATAGCAATCAGCCCCAGCATTTT,CASSPTVDSNQPQHF,once,NA,TRBJ1-5,TRBV28
TGTGCCAGCAGCTTAGAGGGGCGACCCCCCTACGAGCAGTACTTC,CASSLEGRPPYEQYF,NA,NA,TRBJ2-7,TRBV13
TGTGCCAGCAGCTTGACAGGGCTCCTCTACAATGAGCAGTTCTTC,CASSLTGLLYNEQFF,few,NA,TRBJ2-1,TRBV5-4
TGTGCCAGTAGTCCTTCAGGAGGGGGCGCCGCCTACGAGCAGTACTTC,CASSPSGGGAAYEQYF,NA,NA,TRBJ2-7,TRBV19